Described below is a single T cell receptor beta chain sequence and its context. 5'RACE template switching with UMIs generated TCR beta cDNA. TCRdb reprocessed the 5' RACE reads and keeps a single row for each CDR3 protein, giving no DNA. The listing records a few hundred thousand distinct CDR3 sequences. The sample belongs to a study of T cells expressing NK-cell markers. Study-wide context: Sorted CD3+CD56+NKG2C+, CD3+CD56+NKG2C- and CD3+CD56-NKG2C+ T cells provided the TCR beta repertoires. Eight donors were sequenced, of whom seven were HCMV-seropositive, while the remaining one was HCMV-seronegative.

CDR3 size: 14 residues. The germline gives CDR1 LGHNA, CDR2 YNFKEQ. The V gene is TRBV4-2, the J gene TRBJ2-3; TCRdb reports TRBD2, a call that lacks DNA to check it against. Sequenced input: blood T cells: a sorted CD56 or NKG2C T cell subset, CD4+ or CD8+ T cells, or bulk PBMC T cells (not recorded which). The receptor was isolated from a man aged 18-70 years in good health. The CDR3 sequence: CASSRGTAGDTQYF.